What follows is one TCR beta chain and its context. The antigen is unknown. Donors contributed one heparinised blood draw apiece, averaging roughly 0.12 L. The source of the sample is a study of beta chain features in type 1 diabetes. The study, taken as a whole, reports: Sampled from patients, naive, central memory and Treg TCRB repertoires appeared more similar than those sampled from healthy donors. PCR might favor shorter templates, but any such skew would affect patients and controls equally.

This CDR3 comprises 17 residues. Trimming cost V 0 bases and J 4 bases; bases outside gene matches: 8. Germline CDR1 is LGHNA and CDR2 is YSLEER. Of the isolated RNA, all was reverse transcribed, and so the sequenced material was expressed TCRB transcripts. Naive, central memory and regulatory T cell samples came to a mean of approximately 3.57 million reads. Produced via immunoSEQ multiplex PCR; TCRdb's table is partial and in-frame only. The top ten hold less than 1.5% of the sample, which has about 210,000 clones, approximately 10% seen once. The sequence derives from a young man in good health. Material: central memory CD4+ T cells from blood. The V gene is TRBV4-3, the J gene TRBJ2-3, with TRBD2 matching over 9 bases. The CDR3 protein is CASSQDGREGFADTQYF. DNA for the CDR3: TGCGCCAGCAGCCAAGATGGGCGGGAGGGCTTCGCAGATACGCAGTATTTT.